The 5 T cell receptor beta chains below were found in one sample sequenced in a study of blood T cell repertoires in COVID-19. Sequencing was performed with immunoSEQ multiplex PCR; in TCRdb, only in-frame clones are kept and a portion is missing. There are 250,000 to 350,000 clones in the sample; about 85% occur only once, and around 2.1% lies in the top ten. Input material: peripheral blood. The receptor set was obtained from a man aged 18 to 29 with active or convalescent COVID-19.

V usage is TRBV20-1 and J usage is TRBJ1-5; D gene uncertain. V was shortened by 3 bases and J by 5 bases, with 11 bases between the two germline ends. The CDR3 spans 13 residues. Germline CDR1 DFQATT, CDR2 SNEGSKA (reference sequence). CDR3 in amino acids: CSASKTNYQPQHF. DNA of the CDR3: TGCAGTGCTAGTAAGACAAATTATCAGCCCCAGCATTTT.

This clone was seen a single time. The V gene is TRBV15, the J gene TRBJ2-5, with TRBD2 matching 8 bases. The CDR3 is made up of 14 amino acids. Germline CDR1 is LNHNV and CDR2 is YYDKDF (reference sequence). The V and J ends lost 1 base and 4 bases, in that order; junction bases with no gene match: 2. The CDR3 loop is CATSRALAGETQYF. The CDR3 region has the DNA TGTGCCACCAGCAGAGCGCTAGCGGGAGAGACCCAGTACTTC.

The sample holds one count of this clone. CDR3 amino acids: CASSPSGNQPQHF. The CDR3 DNA sequence: TGTGCCAGCAGCCCCTCGGGGAATCAGCCCCAGCATTTT. This chain uses TRBV7-8 with TRBJ1-5; D not resolved. The CDR3 covers 13 residues. The V end lost 5 bases, the J end lost 4 bases, and 9 bases lay between the germline ends. Germline CDR1 and CDR2: SGHVS and FQNEAQ.

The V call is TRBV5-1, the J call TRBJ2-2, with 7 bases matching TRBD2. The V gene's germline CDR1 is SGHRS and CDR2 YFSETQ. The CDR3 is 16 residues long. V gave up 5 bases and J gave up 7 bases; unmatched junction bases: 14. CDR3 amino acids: CASSGISGTIDGELFF. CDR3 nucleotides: TGCGCCAGCAGTGGGATTTCCGGGACTATCGACGGGGAGCTGTTTTTT.

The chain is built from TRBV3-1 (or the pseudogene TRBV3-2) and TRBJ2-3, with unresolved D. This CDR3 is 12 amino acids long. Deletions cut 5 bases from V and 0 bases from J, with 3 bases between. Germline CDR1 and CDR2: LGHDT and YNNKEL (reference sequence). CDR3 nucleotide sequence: TGTGCCAGCAGCTCTAGCACAGATACGCAGTATTTT. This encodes CASSSSTDTQYF.